Included here is one T cell receptor beta chain sequence, with context. Amplification used 60 Vbeta primers and 13 Jbeta primers. Measured with immunoSEQ multiplex PCR; TCRdb has only the in-frame clones, and not every one. Here the sample spans around 99,000 clones, 74% being singletons. These data originate in a study of cytomegalovirus exposure and HLA in healthy donors. The germline V gene has CDR1 SGHTA and CDR2 FQGNSA. Trimming removed 5 bases from V and 0 bases from J, with 10 bases in between. CDR3 size: 15 residues. The sample comprised PBMCs. The sequence derives from a woman in her 40s in good health and CMV-seropositive. The chain is built from TRBV7-2 and TRBJ2-2; no clear D gene. The CDR3 spells CASSHLSANTGELFF. The CDR3 bases are TGTGCCAGCAGCCACCTCAGTGCGAACACCGGGGAGCTGTTTTTT.